This passage covers 15 T cell receptor beta chains from one sample sequenced in a study of blood T cells in healthy people across ages. The authors ran a second PCR of roughly 7 to 11 cycles using a sample-barcoded 5' primer and a J-beta primer mix. TCRdb analysed the 5' RACE reads with MiXCR anew, one entry per CDR3 protein. The sample shows some 920,000 distinct CDR3 sequences, roughly half of them seen only once. The sample taken for sequencing was blood. The receptors were sampled from a woman between 55 and 75 years old in good health.

This chain connects TRBV12-3 or TRBV12-4 to TRBJ2-3; D is tentatively TRBD1 or TRBD2 (5 bases each). With 5 bases removed from V and 4 bases from J, the gap between germline ends came to 19 bases. CDR3 length: 16 amino acids. CDR3 sequence reads: CASSGPDNEGADTQYF. The CDR3 DNA is TGTGCCAGCAGTGGCCCGGACAACGAGGGCGCAGATACGCAGTATTTT.

The gene calls are TRBV7-2 and TRBJ2-1, with 15 bases aligning to TRBD2. The length of the CDR3 is 17 residues. The germline gives CDR1 SGHTA, CDR2 FQGNSA. V shed 2 bases, J shed 9 bases, and the junction held 8 bases outside the gene matches. The CDR3 nucleotides read TGTGCCAGCAGCTTATTTGGACTAGCGGGAGGGCGGCGTGAGCAGTTCTTC. Translated, it gives CASSLFGLAGGRREQFF.

This clonotype has a count of ten or more. A much larger clonotype is one base distant, so this may be a read error. This chain links TRBV20-1 with TRBJ2-1, with 7 bases that match TRBD2. The J call is uncertain, as TRBJ2-7 better fits the DNA end. The CDR3 contains 15 residues. Germline loops: CDR1 DFQATT, CDR2 SNEGSKA (reference sequence). DNA of the CDR3: TGCAGTGCCATAAAGCGGGAAAAACTCTACAATGAGCAGTACTTC. Translated: CSAIKREKLYNEQYF.

J is TRBJ2-7 and V is TRBV29-1; D gene ambiguous. This CDR3 contains 14 residues. Germline values: CDR1 SQVTM, CDR2 ANQGSEA. Trimming removed 8 bases from V and 2 bases from J, with 19 bases in between. CDR3 nucleotides: TGCAGCTTTACCGCAGGCACAAATCCCTACGAGCAGTACTTC. Translated: CSFTAGTNPYEQYF.

The gene calls are TRBV10-3 and TRBJ1-6; 7 nucleotides agree with TRBD1. The CDR3 consists of 13 residues. Germline V lookup: CDR1 ENHRY, CDR2 SYGVKD. J was trimmed by 7 bases and V by 8 bases; bases with no gene match: 5. As DNA, the CDR3 is TGTGCCATCCAGGGGGAGAGCAATTCACCCCTCCACTTT. Translating it yields CAIQGESNSPLHF.

The V call is TRBV5-1, the J call TRBJ2-2, with 7 bases aligning to TRBD1. CDR3 size: 14 residues. Germline V gene data show CDR1 as SGHRS and CDR2 as YFSETQ. Unmatched junction bases numbered 6, after V lost 4 bases and J lost 6 bases. CDR3 DNA: TGCGCCAGCAGCAGACAGGGTTACGCCGGGGAGCTGTTTTTT. It specifies CASSRQGYAGELFF.

The gene calls are TRBV6-6 and TRBJ2-4; the match to TRBD1 covers 8 bases. V shed 2 bases and J 7 bases; nucleotides not matched to a gene: 4. The CDR3 covers 14 residues. The germline CDR1 and CDR2 sequences are MNHNY and SVGAGI (reference sequence). In DNA, the CDR3 is TGTGCCAGCAGTTACCGGACAGGGTTTAACATTCAGTACTTC. Protein: CASSYRTGFNIQYF.

This clonotype has more than one count but fewer than ten. The chain recombines TRBV28 with TRBJ2-1; 10 bases line up with TRBD2. There are 15 residues in the CDR3. Trimming removed 6 bases from V and 7 bases from J; junction bases left unmatched: 9. Per germline, CDR1 MDHEN and CDR2 SYDVKM. Here the CDR3 DNA reads TGTGCCAGCAGACTATCTAGCGGGAGTTCAAATGAGCAGTTCTTC. Translation: CASRLSSGSSNEQFF. The variable domain in full, with the rest retrieved from reference TRBV28 and TRBJ2-1, is DVKVTQSSRYLVKRTGEKVFLECVQDMDHENMFWYRQDPGLGLRLIYFSYDVKMKEKGDIPEGYSVSREKKERFSLILESASTNQTSMYLCASRLSSGSSNEQFFGPGTRLTVL.

The CDR3 loop reads CASSFWDGYTF. The CDR3 coding sequence is TGTGCCAGCAGTTTTTGGGATGGCTACACCTTC. The rearrangement links TRBV6-2 or TRBV6-3 to TRBJ1-2; the D is unclear. Per the germline V gene, CDR1 is MNHEY and CDR2 is SVGEGT. The germline V and J ends were trimmed by 4 bases and 6 bases, with 6 bases remaining between them. There are 11 residues in the CDR3.

This clonotype was observed a handful of times. The CDR3 bases are TGTGCCATCAGTGGGGCCCCGACAGGGGGTATCTCTGGGGCCAACGTCCTGACTTTC. Amino acid sequence: CAISGAPTGGISGANVLTF. The rearrangement joins TRBV10-3 to TRBJ2-6, with 9 bases lining up with TRBD1. Germline CDR1 and CDR2: ENHRY and SYGVKD. Germline trimming cut 4 bases from V and 0 bases from J; bases unmatched to any gene: 10. This CDR3 region has 19 residues.

This clonotype was counted only a few times. The chain recombines TRBV5-1 with TRBJ2-3; D not certain. Germline CDR1 is SGHRS and CDR2 is YFSETQ. The CDR3 contains 14 residues. Trimming stripped 5 bases from V and 3 bases from J, with 13 bases between. CDR3 nucleotides: TGCGCCAGCAGTCCCGCGGCCGTAACAGATACGCAGTATTTT. As protein: CASSPAAVTDTQYF. The full variable domain, rest sourced from reference TRBV5-1 and TRBJ2-3, is KAGVTQTPRYLIKTRGQQVTLSCSPISGHRSVSWYQQTPGQGLQFLFEYFSETQRNKGNFPGRFSGRQFSNSRSEMNVSTLELGDSALYLCASSPAAVTDTQYFGPGTRLTVL.

This clonotype was seen ten or more times. CDR3: CSVELLGREGYEQYF. CDR3 DNA: TGCAGCGTTGAACTCCTGGGCCGGGAGGGATACGAGCAGTACTTC. V is TRBV29-1 and J is TRBJ2-7, with 8 bases lining up with TRBD2. The V segment lost 2 bases and the J segment 4 bases; nucleotides outside the gene matches: 10. The CDR3 runs to 15 residues. CDR1 is SQVTM, CDR2 ANQGSEA, per germline.

This clonotype was seen a few times. This chain connects TRBV7-2 to TRBJ2-7; no clear D gene. The CDR3 runs 11 residues. Germline V lookup: CDR1 SGHTA, CDR2 FQGNSA. V lost 2 bases to trimming and J lost 5 bases, with 4 bases between them. The CDR3 region has the DNA TGTGCCAGCAGCTTATTCGACGAGCAGTACTTC. It encodes CASSLFDEQYF.

The chain carries TRBV25-1 and TRBJ1-4; D is perhaps TRBD1 (5 bases). Trimming removed 3 bases from V and 3 bases from J, with 8 bases in between. The germline V gene encodes CDR1 MGHDK and CDR2 SYGVNS. The CDR3 loop spans 14 amino acids. CDR3 coding DNA: TGTGCCAGCAGTGAGGGGGTAGCTAATGAAAAACTGTTTTTT. As protein: CASSEGVANEKLFF.

For this clonotype: A much more abundant neighbour one base away suggests this may be a read error. This rearrangement joins TRBV4-1 to TRBJ2-7; D is perhaps TRBD1 or TRBD2 (5 bases each). From germline, CDR1 is MGHRA and CDR2 YSYEKL. The CDR3 extends over 13 amino acids. DNA of the CDR3: TGCACCAGCAGAGGGACGGTCTCCTACGAGCAGTACTTC. Amino acids: CTSRGTVSYEQYF.